This T cell receptor (beta chain) was retrieved from a study of RUNX1 and TCR beta rearrangement in T-cell leukemia (dated by TCRdb to 2018 to 2020). About the investigation overall: The comparison of TCR beta rearrangements and CDR3 junctions set some 13 T-ALLs carrying mono-allelic acquired RUNX1 mutations against approximately 12 T-ALLs that were RUNX1 wildtype. TCR beta rearrangements in human T-ALL were analyzed for comparison with results obtained from a Runx1 knockout mouse model. An earlier study had established the RUNX1 mutation status of the T-ALL cases. TCR rearrangements were assessed by Genescan analysis after EuroClonality multiplex PCR on genomic DNA. The multicentric trials were GRAALL-2003 and GRAALL-2005. In the mutated group, every RUNX1 mutation was heterozygous, with nine to ten located in the Runt homology domain and three in the transactivation domain. The RUNX1-mutated T-ALLs covered a wider range of maturation arrest stages, including cases that were arrested before TCR beta rearrangement began. The RUNX1 wildtype T-ALLs were matched for an immature maturation arrest stage, which was defined as lacking cytoplasmic or surface TCR beta protein. RUNX1 wildtype T-ALLs were selected to carry at least incomplete clonal TCR beta rearrangements, enabling D1 versus D2 segment comparison. General findings and caveats noted by the study authors: TCR beta J1 cluster usage was similar between RUNX1-mutated and wildtype T-ALLs, with no significant difference. The number of available clonal rearrangements was too small to assess TCR beta CDR3 length or D segment truncation in T-ALLs. In clonal rearrangements, TCR beta D1 segment usage was not significantly different between RUNX1-mutated (approximately 83%) and wildtype (roughly 60%) T-ALLs. Clonal TCR beta rearrangements were carried by fewer RUNX1-mutated T-ALLs (approximately 66%) than has been reported for T-ALL generally (over 75%).

V is pared back by 2 bases and J by 1 base, with 15 bases lying between the germline termini. Its CDR3 holds 17 amino acids, cysteine through phenylalanine. Just CDR3 DNA is preserved here, 51 bases in frame from base 1. From the germline V gene (reference sequence), CDR1 is MNHNY and CDR2 is SVGAGI. For oncotyping and quantification of minimal residual disease, T-ALL samples were taken at diagnosis from children and adults treated according to protocol. Library preparation employed PCR. Instrument used: Illumina MiSeq. TCR beta DJ and VDJ rearrangements were characterized using next generation amplicon sequencing. As for the original processing: The Vidjil software was used to analyze amplicon sequencing data and identify clonal TCR beta rearrangements. Two-tailed Fisher exact tests compared TCR beta rearrangement characteristics between RUNX1-mutated and wildtype groups. TCRdb passed the public sequencing reads through fastp at Q25 and MiXCR, retaining productive beta sequences. Rows matching on CDR3 protein sequence are summarized as one entry with the most common DNA and genes. TCRdb's processing, not the authors', yielded these V and J calls. Recorded for this sample are hundreds of distinct CDR3 sequences; roughly 29% of them occurred a single time. Clones ranked in the top ten supply less than 40% of the sample.

Concerning this clonotype: The antigen it binds to is not known. No much larger clone exists at a distance of one base, and base qualities are not known.

Rearrangement joined TRBV6-6 to TRBJ1-5; TRBD1 could be the D gene, as 6 bases match. The material sequenced was blood. This receptor was obtained from a male donor with T-cell acute lymphoblastic leukemia. The bases are TGTGCCAGCAGTTACGCTTCACAGGGATCGAGCAATCAGCCCCAGCATTTT. This sequence encodes CASSYASQGSSNQPQHF.